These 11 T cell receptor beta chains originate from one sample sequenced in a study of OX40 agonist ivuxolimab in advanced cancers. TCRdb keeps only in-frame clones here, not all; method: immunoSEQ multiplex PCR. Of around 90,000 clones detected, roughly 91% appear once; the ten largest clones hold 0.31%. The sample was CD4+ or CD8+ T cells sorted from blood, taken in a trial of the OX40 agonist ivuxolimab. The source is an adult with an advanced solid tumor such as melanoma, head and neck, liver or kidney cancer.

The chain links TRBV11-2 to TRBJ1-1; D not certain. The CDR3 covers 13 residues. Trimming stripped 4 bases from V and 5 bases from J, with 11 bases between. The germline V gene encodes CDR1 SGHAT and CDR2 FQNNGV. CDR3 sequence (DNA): TGTGCCAGCAGCTGGTCGATTAAGACTGAAGCTTTCTTT. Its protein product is CASSWSIKTEAFF.

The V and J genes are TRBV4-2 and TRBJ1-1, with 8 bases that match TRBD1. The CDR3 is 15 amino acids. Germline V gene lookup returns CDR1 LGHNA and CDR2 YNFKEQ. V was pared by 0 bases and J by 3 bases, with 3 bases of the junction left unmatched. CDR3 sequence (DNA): TGTGCCAGCAGCCAAGATTACAGGGGGGACACTGAAGCTTTCTTT. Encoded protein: CASSQDYRGDTEAFF.

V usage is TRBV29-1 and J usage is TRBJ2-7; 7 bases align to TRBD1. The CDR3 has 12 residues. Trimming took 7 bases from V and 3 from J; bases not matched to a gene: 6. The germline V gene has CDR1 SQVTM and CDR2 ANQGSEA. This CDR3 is CSATGTVYEQYF. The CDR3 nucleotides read TGCAGCGCAACCGGGACAGTCTACGAGCAGTACTTC.

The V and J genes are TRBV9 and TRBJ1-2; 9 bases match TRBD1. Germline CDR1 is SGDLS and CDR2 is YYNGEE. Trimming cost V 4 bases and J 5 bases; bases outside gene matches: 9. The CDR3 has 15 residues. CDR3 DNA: TGTGCCAGCAGCCCCGGACAGGGGATCCAATATGGCTACACCTTC. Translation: CASSPGQGIQYGYTF.

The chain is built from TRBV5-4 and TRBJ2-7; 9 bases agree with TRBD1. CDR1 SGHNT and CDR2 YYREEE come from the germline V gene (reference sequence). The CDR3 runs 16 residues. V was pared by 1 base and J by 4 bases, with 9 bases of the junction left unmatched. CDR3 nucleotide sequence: TGTGCCAGCAGCTTGAGCCCACAGGGGGCTACGTACGAGCAGTACTTC. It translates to CASSLSPQGATYEQYF.

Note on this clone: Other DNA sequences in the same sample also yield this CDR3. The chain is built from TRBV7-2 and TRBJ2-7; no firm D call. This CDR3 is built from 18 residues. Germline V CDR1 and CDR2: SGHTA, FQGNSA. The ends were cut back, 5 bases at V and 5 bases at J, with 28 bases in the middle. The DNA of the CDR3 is TGTGCCAGCAGCACCAGTAATATAATGGGCCCACTCTGGGACGAGCAGTACTTC. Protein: CASSTSNIMGPLWDEQYF.

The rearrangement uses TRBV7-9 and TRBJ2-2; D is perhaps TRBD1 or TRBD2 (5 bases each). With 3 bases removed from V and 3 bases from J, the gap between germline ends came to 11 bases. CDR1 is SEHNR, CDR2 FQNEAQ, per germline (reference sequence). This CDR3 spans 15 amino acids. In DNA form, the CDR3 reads TGTGCCAGCAGCTTCTACCTGGGGGACACCGGGGAGCTGTTTTTT. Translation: CASSFYLGDTGELFF.

For the CDR3, the DNA is TGCGCCAGCAGCCTTGGGACGGTCTACGAGCAGTACTTC. Encoded protein: CASSLGTVYEQYF. The rearrangement links TRBV4-1 to TRBJ2-5; either TRBD1 or TRBD2 may supply D (5 bases each). The DNA end favors TRBJ2-7, so the J call may be wrong. CDR3 length: 13 residues. Germline V gives CDR1 MGHRA, CDR2 YSYEKL.

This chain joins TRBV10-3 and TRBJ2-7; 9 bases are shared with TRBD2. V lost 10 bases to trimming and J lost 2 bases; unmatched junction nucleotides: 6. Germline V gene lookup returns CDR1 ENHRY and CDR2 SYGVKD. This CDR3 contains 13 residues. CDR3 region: CATVAGAAYEQYF. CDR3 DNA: TGTGCCACCGTAGCGGGGGCGGCCTACGAGCAGTACTTC.

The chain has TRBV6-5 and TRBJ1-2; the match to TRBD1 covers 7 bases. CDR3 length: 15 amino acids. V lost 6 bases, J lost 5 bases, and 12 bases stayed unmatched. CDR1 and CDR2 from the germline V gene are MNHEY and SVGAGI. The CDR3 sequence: CASRIQGSQLYGYTF. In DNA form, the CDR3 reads TGTGCCAGCAGGATACAGGGGTCTCAGCTTTATGGCTACACCTTC.

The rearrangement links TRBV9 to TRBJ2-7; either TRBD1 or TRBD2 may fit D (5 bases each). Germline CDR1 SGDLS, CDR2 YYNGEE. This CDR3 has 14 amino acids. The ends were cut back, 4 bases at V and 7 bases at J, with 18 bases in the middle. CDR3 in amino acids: CASSPSGGGEEQYF. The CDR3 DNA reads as TGTGCCAGCAGCCCATCCGGTGGGGGTGAAGAGCAGTACTTC.